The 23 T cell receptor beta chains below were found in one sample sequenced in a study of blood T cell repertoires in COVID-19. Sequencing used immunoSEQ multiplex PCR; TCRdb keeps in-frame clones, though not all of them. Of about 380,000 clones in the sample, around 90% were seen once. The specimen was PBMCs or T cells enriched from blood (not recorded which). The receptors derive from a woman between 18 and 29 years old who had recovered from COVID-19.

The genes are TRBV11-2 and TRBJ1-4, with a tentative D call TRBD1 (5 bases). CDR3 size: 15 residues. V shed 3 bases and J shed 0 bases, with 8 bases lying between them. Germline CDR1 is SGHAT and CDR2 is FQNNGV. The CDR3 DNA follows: TGTGCCAGCAGCTTCGGCAGGGCAACTAATGAAAAACTGTTTTTT. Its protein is CASSFGRATNEKLFF. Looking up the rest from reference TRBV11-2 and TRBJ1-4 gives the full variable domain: EAGVAQSPRYKIIEKRQSVAFWCNPISGHATLYWYQQILGQGPKLLIQFQNNGVVDDSQLPKDRFSAERLKGVDSTLKIQPAKLEDSAVYLCASSFGRATNEKLFFGSGTQLSVL.

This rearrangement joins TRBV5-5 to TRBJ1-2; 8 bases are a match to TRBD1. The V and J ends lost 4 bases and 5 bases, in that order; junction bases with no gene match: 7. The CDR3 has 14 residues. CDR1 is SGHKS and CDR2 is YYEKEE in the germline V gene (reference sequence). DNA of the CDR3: TGTGCCAGCAGCCCTAGGACAGGGAATTATGGCTACACCTTC. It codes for CASSPRTGNYGYTF.

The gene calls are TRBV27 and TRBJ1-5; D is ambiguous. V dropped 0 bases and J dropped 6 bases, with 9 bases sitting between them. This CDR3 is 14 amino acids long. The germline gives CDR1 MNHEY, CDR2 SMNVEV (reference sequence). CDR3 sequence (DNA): TGTGCCAGCAGTTTATCACCCCCGGTTCAGCCCCAGCATTTT. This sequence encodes CASSLSPPVQPQHF.

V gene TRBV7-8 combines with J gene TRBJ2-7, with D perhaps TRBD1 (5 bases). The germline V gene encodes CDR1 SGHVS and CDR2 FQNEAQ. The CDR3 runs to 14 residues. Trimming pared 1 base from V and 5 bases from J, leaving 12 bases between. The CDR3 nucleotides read TGTGCCAGCAGCTTAGTTACAGGTTGGAACGAGCAGTACTTC. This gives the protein CASSLVTGWNEQYF.

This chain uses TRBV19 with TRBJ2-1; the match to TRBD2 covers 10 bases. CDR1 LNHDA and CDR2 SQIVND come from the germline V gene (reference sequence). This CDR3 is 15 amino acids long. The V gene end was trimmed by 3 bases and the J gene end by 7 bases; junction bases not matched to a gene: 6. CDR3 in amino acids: CASSIRAGGPNEQFF. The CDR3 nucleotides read TGTGCCAGTAGTATCCGAGCGGGGGGGCCTAATGAGCAGTTCTTC. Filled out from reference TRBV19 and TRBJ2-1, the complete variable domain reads DGGITQSPKYLFRKEGQNVTLSCEQNLNHDAMYWYRQDPGQGLRLIYYSQIVNDFQKGDIAEGYSVSREKKESFPLTVTSAQKNPTAFYLCASSIRAGGPNEQFFGPGTRLTVL.

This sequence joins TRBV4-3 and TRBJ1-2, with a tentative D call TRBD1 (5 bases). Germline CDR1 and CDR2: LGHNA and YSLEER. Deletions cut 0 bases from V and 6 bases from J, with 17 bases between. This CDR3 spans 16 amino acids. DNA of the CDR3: TGCGCCAGCAGCCAAGATCTGACGGCAGGGTGGAATGGCTACACCTTC. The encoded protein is CASSQDLTAGWNGYTF.

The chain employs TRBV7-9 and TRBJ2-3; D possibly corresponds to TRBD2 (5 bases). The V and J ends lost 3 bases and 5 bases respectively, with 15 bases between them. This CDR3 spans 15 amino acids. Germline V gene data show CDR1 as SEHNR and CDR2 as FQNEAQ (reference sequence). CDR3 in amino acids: CASSFGSLDGDTQYF. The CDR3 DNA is TGTGCCAGCAGCTTCGGTTCACTAGACGGAGATACGCAGTATTTT.

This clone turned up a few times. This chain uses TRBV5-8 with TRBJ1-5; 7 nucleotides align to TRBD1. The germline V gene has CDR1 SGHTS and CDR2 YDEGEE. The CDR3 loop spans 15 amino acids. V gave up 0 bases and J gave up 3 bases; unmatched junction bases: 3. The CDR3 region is CASSLAGTVNQPQHF. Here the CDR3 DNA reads TGTGCCAGCAGCTTGGCCGGGACAGTCAATCAGCCCCAGCATTTT.

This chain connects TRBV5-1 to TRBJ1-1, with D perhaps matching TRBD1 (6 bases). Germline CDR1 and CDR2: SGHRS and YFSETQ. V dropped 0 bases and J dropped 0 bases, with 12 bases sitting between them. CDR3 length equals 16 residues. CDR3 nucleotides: TGCGCCAGCAGCTTGGAGGCAGGGGTCGTGAACACTGAAGCTTTCTTT. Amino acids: CASSLEAGVVNTEAFF.

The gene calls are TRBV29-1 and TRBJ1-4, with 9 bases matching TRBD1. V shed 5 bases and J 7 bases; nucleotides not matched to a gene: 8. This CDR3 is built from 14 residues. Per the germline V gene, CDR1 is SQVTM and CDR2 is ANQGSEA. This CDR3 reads CSVLQGAPGEKLFF. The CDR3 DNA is TGCAGCGTTTTACAGGGGGCGCCGGGTGAAAAACTGTTTTTT. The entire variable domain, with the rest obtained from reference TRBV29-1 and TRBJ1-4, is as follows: SAVISQKPSRDICQRGTSLTIQCQVDSQVTMMFWYRQQPGQSLTLIATANQGSEATYESGFVIDKFPISRPNLTFSTLTVSNMSPEDSSIYLCSVLQGAPGEKLFFGSGTQLSVL.

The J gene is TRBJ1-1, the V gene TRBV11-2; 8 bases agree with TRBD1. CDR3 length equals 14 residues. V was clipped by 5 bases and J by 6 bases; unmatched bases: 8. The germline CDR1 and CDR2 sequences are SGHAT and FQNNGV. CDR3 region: CASSTGQGFPEAFF. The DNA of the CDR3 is TGTGCCAGCAGCACAGGACAGGGATTTCCTGAAGCTTTCTTT.

Here the CDR3 reads CASSYGRGYGYTF. The CDR3 bases are TGTGCCAGCAGTTACGGGCGGGGCTATGGCTACACCTTC. The V call is TRBV6-2 or TRBV6-3, the J call TRBJ1-2; D ambiguous. The V end was cut by 2 bases, the J end by 4 bases, with 8 bases between. The CDR3 is made up of 13 amino acids. The germline gives CDR1 MNHEY, CDR2 SVGEGT.

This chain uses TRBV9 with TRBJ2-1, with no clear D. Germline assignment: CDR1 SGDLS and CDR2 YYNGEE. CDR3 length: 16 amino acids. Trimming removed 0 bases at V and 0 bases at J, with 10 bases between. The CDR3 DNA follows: TGTGCCAGCAGCGTAGGTGGCCGGAGCTCCTACAATGAGCAGTTCTTC. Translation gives CASSVGGRSSYNEQFF.

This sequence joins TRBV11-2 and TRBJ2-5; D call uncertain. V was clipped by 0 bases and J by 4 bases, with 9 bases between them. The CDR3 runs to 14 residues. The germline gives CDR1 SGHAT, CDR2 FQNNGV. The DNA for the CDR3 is TGTGCCAGCAGCTTAGAAGTGGTCAGAGAGACCCAGTACTTC. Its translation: CASSLEVVRETQYF.

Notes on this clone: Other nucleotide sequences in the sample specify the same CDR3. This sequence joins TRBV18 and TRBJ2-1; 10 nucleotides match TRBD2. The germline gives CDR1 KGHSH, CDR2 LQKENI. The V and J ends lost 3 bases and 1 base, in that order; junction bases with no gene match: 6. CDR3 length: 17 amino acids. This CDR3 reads CASSPPGSGGSYNEQFF. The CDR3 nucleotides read TGTGCCAGCTCACCTCCGGGTAGCGGGGGGTCCTACAATGAGCAGTTCTTC.

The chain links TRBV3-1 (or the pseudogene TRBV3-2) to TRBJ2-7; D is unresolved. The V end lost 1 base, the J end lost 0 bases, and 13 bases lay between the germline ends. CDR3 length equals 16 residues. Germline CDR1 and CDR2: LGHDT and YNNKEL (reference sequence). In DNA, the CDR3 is TGTGCCAGCAGCCAAGTCGGGTCCAAAATCTCCTACGAGCAGTACTTC. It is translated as CASSQVGSKISYEQYF.

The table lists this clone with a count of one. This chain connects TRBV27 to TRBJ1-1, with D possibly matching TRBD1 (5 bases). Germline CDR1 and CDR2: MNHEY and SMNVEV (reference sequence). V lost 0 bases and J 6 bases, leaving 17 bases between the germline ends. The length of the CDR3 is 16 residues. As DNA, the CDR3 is TGTGCCAGCAGTTTATCGAATACGGGGGGTCGGGCTGAAGCTTTCTTT. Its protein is CASSLSNTGGRAEAFF.

This chain's CDR3 is CASSRQGGIYGYTF. CDR3 bases: TGTGCCAGTAGCCGACAGGGCGGAATATATGGCTACACCTTC. V usage is TRBV19 and J usage is TRBJ1-2; the match to TRBD1 covers 7 bases. Per the germline V gene, CDR1 is LNHDA and CDR2 is SQIVND (reference sequence). The CDR3 runs to 14 residues. V shed 6 bases and J 5 bases; nucleotides not matched to a gene: 9.

The CDR3 DNA follows: TGTGCCAGTGGGGACAGGCGCGGCTACACCTTC. This translates into CASGDRRGYTF. V is TRBV6-5 and J is TRBJ1-2, with 8 nucleotides matching TRBD1. V was pared by 9 bases and J by 8 bases, with 5 bases of the junction left unmatched. Germline values: CDR1 MNHEY, CDR2 SVGAGI. The CDR3 totals 11 residues.

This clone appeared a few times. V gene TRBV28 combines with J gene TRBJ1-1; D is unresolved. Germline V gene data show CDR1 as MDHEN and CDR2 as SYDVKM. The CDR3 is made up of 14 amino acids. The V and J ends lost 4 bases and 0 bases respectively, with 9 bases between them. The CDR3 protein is CASSSDGMNTEAFF. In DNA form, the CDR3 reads TGTGCCAGCAGTTCGGACGGGATGAACACTGAAGCTTTCTTT.

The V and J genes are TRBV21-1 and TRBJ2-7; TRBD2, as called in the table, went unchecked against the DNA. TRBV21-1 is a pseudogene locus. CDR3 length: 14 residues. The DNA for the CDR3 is TGTGCCAGCAGCCCCCGGGGAGGGACCTACGAGCAGTACTTC. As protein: CASSPRGGTYEQYF.

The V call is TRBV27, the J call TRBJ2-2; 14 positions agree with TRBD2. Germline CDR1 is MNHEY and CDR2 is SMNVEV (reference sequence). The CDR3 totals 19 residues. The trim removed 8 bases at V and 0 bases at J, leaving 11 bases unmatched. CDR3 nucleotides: TGTGCCAGCTCGCCGGGACTAGCGGGGGAAACCTCGAACACCGGGGAGCTGTTTTTT. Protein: CASSPGLAGETSNTGELFF.

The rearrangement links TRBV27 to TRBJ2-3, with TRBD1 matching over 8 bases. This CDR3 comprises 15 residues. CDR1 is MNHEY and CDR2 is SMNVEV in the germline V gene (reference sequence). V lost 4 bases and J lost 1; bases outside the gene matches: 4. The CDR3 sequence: CASSSLGQGTDTQYF. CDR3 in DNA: TGTGCCAGCAGTTCGTTGGGACAGGGCACAGATACGCAGTATTTT.